The subject of this entry is one TCR beta chain. This entry belongs to a study of blood T cell repertoires in COVID-19. The wider study: Researchers got acute and convalescent COVID-19 samples from the United States, Italy and Spain. The analysed material was cDNA or gDNA that came from T cells, B-cell-depleted T cells, or PBMCs.

Authors' data handling: Amplification of reference gene primers was used by the study to estimate nucleated cell counts. Some clones are missing from TCRdb's copy, which holds only in-frame ones; the method was immunoSEQ multiplex PCR. From that table come the V and J calls and clone size; the DNA was used to work out D and trimming. The data show tens of thousands of clones, just over 85% seen once. Trimming took 3 bases from V and 3 from J; bases not matched to a gene: 10. Looked up from germline, CDR1 is MGHRA and CDR2 is YSYEKL. The CDR3 is 18 amino acids. The sample taken for sequencing was peripheral blood. The sequence was collected from a man aged 40-49 years with acute or convalescent COVID-19. The chain has TRBV4-1 and TRBJ2-2, with 10 nucleotides matching TRBD2. The CDR3 DNA sequence: TGCGCCAGCAGCCAGGGAGCGGGGGGGTTCGTGGACACCGGGGAGCTGTTTTTT. It codes for CASSQGAGGFVDTGELFF.